This entry concerns a single TCR beta chain. Its antigen is unknown. This record belongs to a study of OX40 agonist ivuxolimab in advanced cancers. Study details: Of the patients, three showed partial responses, one with hepatocellular carcinoma and two with cutaneous melanoma. General study findings and limits: CD4+ and CD8+ blood T cells expanded clonally by week 6 at 0.1 to 3.0 mg/kg. In a subset of nonresponders, normalized T-cell clonal expansion was also low.

The data were produced by immunoSEQ multiplex PCR, yet TCRdb's version contains in-frame clones alone and is incomplete. The repertoire holds under 65,000 clones, with around 84% as singletons. Germline V lookup: CDR1 SGHVS, CDR2 FNYEAQ. This CDR3 region has 13 residues. V lost 1 base and J 8 bases, leaving 11 bases between the germline ends. The rearrangement joins TRBV7-6 to TRBJ1-2, with TRBD1 as a possible D gene (5 bases). Sequenced here: CD4+ or CD8+ T cells sorted from blood, sampled in a trial of the OX40 agonist ivuxolimab. The origin of this receptor is an adult with an advanced solid tumor such as melanoma, head and neck, liver or kidney cancer. Written as DNA, the CDR3 is TGTGCCAGCAGCTTAGATGGGGGGTTGGGCTACACCTTC. Translated, it gives CASSLDGGLGYTF.